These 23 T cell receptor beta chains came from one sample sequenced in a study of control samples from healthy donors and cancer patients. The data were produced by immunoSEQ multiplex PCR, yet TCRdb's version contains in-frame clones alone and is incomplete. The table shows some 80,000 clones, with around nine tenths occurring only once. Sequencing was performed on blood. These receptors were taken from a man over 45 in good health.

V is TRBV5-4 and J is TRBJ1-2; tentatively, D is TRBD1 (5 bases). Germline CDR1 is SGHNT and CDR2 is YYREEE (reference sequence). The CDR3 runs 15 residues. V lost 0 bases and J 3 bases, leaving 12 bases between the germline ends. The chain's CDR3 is CASSLVPGADYGYTF. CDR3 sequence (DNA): TGTGCCAGCAGCTTGGTTCCCGGGGCGGACTATGGCTACACCTTC.

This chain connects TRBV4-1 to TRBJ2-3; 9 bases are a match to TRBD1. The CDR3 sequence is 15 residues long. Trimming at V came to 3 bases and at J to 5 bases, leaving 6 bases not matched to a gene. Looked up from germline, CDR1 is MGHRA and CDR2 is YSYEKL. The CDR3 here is CASSHGQGPGDTQYF. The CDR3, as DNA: TGCGCCAGCAGCCACGGACAGGGGCCGGGAGATACGCAGTATTTT.

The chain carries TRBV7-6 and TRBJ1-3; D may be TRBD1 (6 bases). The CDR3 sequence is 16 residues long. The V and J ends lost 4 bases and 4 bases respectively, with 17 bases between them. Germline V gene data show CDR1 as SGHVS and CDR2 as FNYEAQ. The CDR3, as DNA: TGTGCCAGCAGCTCCGCCGGGTGGGGGCAAGGAAACACCATATATTTT. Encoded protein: CASSSAGWGQGNTIYF.

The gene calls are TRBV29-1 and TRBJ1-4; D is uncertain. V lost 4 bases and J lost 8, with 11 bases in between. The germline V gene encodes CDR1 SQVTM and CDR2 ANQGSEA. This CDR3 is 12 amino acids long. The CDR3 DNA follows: TGCAGCGTTGGCGCCAAGGGAGAAAAACTGTTTTTT. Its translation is CSVGAKGEKLFF.

The CDR3 sequence is CASSGTEANQPQHF. DNA for the CDR3: TGTGCCAGCAGCGGTACAGAGGCCAATCAGCCCCAGCATTTT. The V gene is TRBV11-1, the J gene TRBJ1-5; D uncertain. This CDR3 spans 14 amino acids. The germline gives CDR1 SGHAT, CDR2 FQDESV (reference sequence). Trimming took 5 bases from V and 3 from J, leaving 11 bases between them.

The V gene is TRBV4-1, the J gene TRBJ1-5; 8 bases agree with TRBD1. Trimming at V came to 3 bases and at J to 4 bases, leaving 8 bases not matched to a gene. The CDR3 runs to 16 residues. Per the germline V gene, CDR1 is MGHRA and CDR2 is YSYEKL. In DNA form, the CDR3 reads TGCGCCAGCAGCCAGATTCAGGGGGCCGGGAATCAGCCCCAGCATTTT. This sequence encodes CASSQIQGAGNQPQHF.

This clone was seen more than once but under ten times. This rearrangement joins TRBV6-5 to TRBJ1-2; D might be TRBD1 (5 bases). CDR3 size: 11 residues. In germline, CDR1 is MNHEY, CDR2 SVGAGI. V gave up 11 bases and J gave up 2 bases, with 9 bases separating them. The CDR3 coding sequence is TGTGCCTCCGGGGGGAACTATGGCTACACCTTC. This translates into CASGGNYGYTF.

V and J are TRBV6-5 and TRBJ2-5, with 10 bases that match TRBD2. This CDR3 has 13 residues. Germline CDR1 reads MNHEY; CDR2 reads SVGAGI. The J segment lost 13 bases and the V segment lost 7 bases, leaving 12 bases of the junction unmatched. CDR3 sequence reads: CASILAGGRLLYF. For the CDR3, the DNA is TGTGCCAGCATCTTAGCGGGGGGCCGGTTGCTGTACTTC.

CDR3 residues: CASSTGLQETQYF. CDR3 in DNA: TGTGCCAGCAGTACAGGGTTACAAGAGACCCAGTACTTC. The chain uses TRBV7-9 and TRBJ2-5; maybe TRBD1 (6 bases). The germline gives CDR1 SEHNR, CDR2 FQNEAQ (reference sequence). With 6 bases removed from V and 2 bases from J, the gap between germline ends came to 10 bases. The CDR3 covers 13 residues.

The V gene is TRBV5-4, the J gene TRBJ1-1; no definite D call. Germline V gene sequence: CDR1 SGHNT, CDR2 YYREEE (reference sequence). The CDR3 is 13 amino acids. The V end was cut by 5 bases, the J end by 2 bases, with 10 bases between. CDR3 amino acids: CASRTGKNTEAFF. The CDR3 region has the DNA TGTGCCAGCAGGACGGGGAAAAACACTGAAGCTTTCTTT.

CDR3 in DNA: TGTGCCAGCAGCTTGAGTAGCGGGTTTTACAATGAGCAGTTCTTC. Translating it yields CASSLSSGFYNEQFF. The rearrangement uses TRBV7-9 and TRBJ2-1; 7 positions agree with TRBD2. The CDR3 has 15 amino acids. Germline values: CDR1 SEHNR, CDR2 FQNEAQ (reference sequence). J gave up 4 bases and V 3 bases, and 6 bases lay outside the gene matches.

The CDR3 region has the DNA TGTGCCAGCAGCAAGAGAGCGGCAGGCGAAGGAAACACCATATATTTT. Amino acid sequence: CASSKRAAGEGNTIYF. The chain employs TRBV3-1 (or the pseudogene TRBV3-2) and TRBJ1-3; no reliable D call. V gave up 5 bases and J gave up 4 bases, with 18 bases separating them. The CDR3 loop spans 16 amino acids. Germline V gene lookup returns CDR1 LGHDT and CDR2 YNNKEL (reference sequence).

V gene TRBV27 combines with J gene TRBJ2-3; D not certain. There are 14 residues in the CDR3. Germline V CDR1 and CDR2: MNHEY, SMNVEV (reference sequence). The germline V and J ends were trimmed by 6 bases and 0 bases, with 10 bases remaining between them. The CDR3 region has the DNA TGTGCCAGCAGGCCTTTGGCGAGCACAGATACGCAGTATTTT. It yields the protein CASRPLASTDTQYF.

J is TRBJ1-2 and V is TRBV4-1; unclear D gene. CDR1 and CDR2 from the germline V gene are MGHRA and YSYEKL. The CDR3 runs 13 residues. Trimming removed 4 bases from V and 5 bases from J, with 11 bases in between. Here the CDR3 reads CASSPGFGYGYTF. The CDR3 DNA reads TGCGCCAGCAGCCCAGGTTTTGGTTATGGCTACACCTTC.

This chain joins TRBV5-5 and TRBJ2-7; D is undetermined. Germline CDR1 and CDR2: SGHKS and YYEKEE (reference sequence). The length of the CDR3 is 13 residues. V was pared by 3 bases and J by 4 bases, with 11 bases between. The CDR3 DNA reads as TGTGCCAGCAGCTCAACAAAACAGTACGAGCAGTACTTC. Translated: CASSSTKQYEQYF.

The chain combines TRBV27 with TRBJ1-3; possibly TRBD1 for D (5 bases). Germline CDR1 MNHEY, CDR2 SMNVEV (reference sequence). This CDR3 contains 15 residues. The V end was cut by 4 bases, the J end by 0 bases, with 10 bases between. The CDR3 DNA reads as TGTGCCAGCAGTTCCCTTGGGGCCTCTGGAAACACCATATATTTT. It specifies CASSSLGASGNTIYF.

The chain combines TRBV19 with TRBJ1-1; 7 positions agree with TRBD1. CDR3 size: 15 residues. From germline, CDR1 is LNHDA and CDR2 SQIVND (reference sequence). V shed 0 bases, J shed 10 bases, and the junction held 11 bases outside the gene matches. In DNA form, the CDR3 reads TGTGCCAGTAGTATAGATTCTGTCACAGGGGCTCGAGCTTTCTTT. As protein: CASSIDSVTGARAFF.

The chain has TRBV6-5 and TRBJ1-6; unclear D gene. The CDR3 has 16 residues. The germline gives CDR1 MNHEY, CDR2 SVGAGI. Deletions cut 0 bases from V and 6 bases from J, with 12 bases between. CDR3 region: CASSYSNRAPNSPLHF. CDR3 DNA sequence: TGTGCCAGCAGTTACTCGAATCGGGCACCTAATTCACCCCTCCACTTT.

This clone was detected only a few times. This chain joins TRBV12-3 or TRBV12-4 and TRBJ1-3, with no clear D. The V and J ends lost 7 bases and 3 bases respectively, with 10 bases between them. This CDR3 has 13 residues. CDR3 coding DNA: TGTGCCAGCACCAGAGGGAATGGAAACACCATATATTTT. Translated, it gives CASTRGNGNTIYF.

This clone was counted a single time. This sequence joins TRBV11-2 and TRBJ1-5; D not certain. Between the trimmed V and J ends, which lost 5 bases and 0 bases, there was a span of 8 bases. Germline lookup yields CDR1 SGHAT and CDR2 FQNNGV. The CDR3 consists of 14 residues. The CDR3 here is CASSPENSNQPQHF. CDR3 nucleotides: TGTGCCAGCAGCCCGGAAAATAGCAATCAGCCCCAGCATTTT.

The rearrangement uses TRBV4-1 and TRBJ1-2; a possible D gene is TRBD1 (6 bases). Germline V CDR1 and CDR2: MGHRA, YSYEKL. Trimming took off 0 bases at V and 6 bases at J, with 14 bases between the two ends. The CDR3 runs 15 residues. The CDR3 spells CASSQEGGGWDGYTF. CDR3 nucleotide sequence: TGCGCCAGCAGCCAAGAAGGGGGAGGGTGGGATGGCTACACCTTC.

The CDR3 reads CASSVPGRRTYEQYF. CDR3 sequence (DNA): TGTGCCAGCAGTGTACCGGGACGGAGGACCTACGAGCAGTACTTC. The rearrangement uses TRBV27 and TRBJ2-7; perhaps D is TRBD1 or TRBD2 (5 bases each). The CDR3 totals 15 residues. Germline lookup yields CDR1 MNHEY and CDR2 SMNVEV (reference sequence). Deletions cut 5 bases from V and 2 bases from J, with 16 bases between.

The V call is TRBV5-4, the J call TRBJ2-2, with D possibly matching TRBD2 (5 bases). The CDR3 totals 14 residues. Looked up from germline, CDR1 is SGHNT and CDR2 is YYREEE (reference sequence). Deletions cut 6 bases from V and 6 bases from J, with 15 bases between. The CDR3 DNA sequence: TGTGCCAGCAACTATGGGAGCGCCCCCGGGGAGCTGTTTTTT. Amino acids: CASNYGSAPGELFF.